These 15 T cell receptor beta chains originate from one sample sequenced in a study of T cells in Graves' hyperthyroidism and ophthalmopathy. TCR beta CDR3 region amplification was performed from RNA transcripts. A set of HTBI primers served as the primers for a first-round RT-PCR of the TCR CDR3. TCRdb reanalysed the multiplex PCR reads using MiXCR and keeps one entry per CDR3 protein. The table lists approximately 630,000 distinct CDR3 sequences, 16% of them singletons. Sequences were obtained from blood. Receptors originate from a woman aged 25 to 39 with Graves' hyperthyroidism.

Of note for this clonotype: A much more abundant neighbour one base away suggests this may be a read error. J is TRBJ1-2 and V is TRBV30; tentative D call: TRBD1 (5 bases). Germline lookup yields CDR1 GTSNPN and CDR2 SVGIG (reference sequence). Trimming removed 3 bases from V and 4 bases from J, with 18 bases in between. The CDR3 is made up of 15 amino acids. CDR3 DNA: TGTGCCTGGAGCCACTTCGTCAGGGTGTCCTATGGCTACACCTTC. It specifies CAWSHFVRVSYGYTF.

V is TRBV19 and J is TRBJ2-1; 11 bases line up with TRBD2. Germline loops: CDR1 LNHDA, CDR2 SQIVND (reference sequence). This CDR3 has 13 residues. The J segment lost 9 bases and the V segment lost 7 bases, leaving 5 bases of the junction unmatched. The CDR3 coding sequence is TGTGCCAGTACCGAGCTAGCGGGAGGTGAGCAGTTCTTC. Translated, it gives CASTELAGGEQFF. Complete variable domain (other parts from reference TRBV19 and TRBJ2-1): DGGITQSPKYLFRKEGQNVTLSCEQNLNHDAMYWYRQDPGQGLRLIYYSQIVNDFQKGDIAEGYSVSREKKESFPLTVTSAQKNPTAFYLCASTELAGGEQFFGPGTRLTVL.

This clonotype was observed at least ten times. In nucleotides, the CDR3 is TGCAGTGCGCCGGGGGCGGGACAGGGTGACACTAACTATGGCTACACCTTC. Encoded protein: CSAPGAGQGDTNYGYTF. The genes are TRBV20-1 and TRBJ1-2; 9 bases align to TRBD1. The CDR3 runs 17 residues. Germline V gene data show CDR1 as DFQATT and CDR2 as SNEGSKA (reference sequence). V was pared by 6 bases and J by 0 bases, with 14 bases of the junction left unmatched.

In this sample, this clonotype turned up many times. V usage is TRBV18 and J usage is TRBJ2-7; 7 nucleotides align to TRBD1. The CDR3 is 14 residues long. Germline V lookup: CDR1 KGHSH, CDR2 LQKENI. J was trimmed by 3 bases and V by 3 bases; bases with no gene match: 5. As DNA, the CDR3 is TGTGCCAGCTCACCTAACCCAGGGGGCTACGAGCAGTACTTC. This sequence encodes CASSPNPGGYEQYF.

V and J are TRBV7-3 and TRBJ2-3, with 9 bases lining up with TRBD1. CDR3 length equals 17 residues. Germline trimming cut 5 bases from V and 2 bases from J; bases unmatched to any gene: 11. Per germline, CDR1 SGHTA and CDR2 FQGTGA. This CDR3 reads CASSPTRQGGITDTQYF. The CDR3 DNA reads as TGTGCCAGCAGCCCAACCCGACAGGGGGGGATCACAGATACGCAGTATTTT.

The chain couples TRBV11-3 to TRBJ1-2, with 11 bases matching TRBD1. The CDR3 sequence is 20 residues long. Germline CDR1 is SGHNT and CDR2 is YENEEA. After removal of 0 bases from V and 5 bases from J, the junction contained 17 bases not matched to a gene. The CDR3 loop reads CASSLDAGQGVYLDKYGYTF. The CDR3 DNA reads as TGTGCCAGCAGCTTAGATGCGGGACAGGGGGTCTACTTGGACAAGTATGGCTACACCTTC.

This clonotype was seen only a few times. The rearrangement links TRBV18 to TRBJ2-5; 10 positions match TRBD1. V trimming: 5 bases; J trimming: 2 bases; junction bases outside the gene matches: 5. Germline CDR1 and CDR2: KGHSH and LQKENI. The CDR3 runs to 15 residues. CDR3 amino acids: CASSGGTGAQETQYF. In DNA, the CDR3 is TGTGCCAGCTCAGGCGGGACAGGGGCACAAGAGACCCAGTACTTC.

This clonotype was seen just once. CDR3 sequence (DNA): TGTGCCAGCAGTTCCCCCAGGGAGAAAGATACGCAGTATTTT. It is translated as CASSSPREKDTQYF. V and J are TRBV27 and TRBJ2-3; D assignment may be TRBD1 or TRBD2 (5 bases each). Trimming stripped 4 bases from V and 5 bases from J, with 13 bases between. Germline V gives CDR1 MNHEY, CDR2 SMNVEV (reference sequence). This CDR3 is 14 amino acids long.

There are a few counts of this clonotype. The chain recombines TRBV28 with TRBJ2-7; 12 bases align to TRBD1. The length of the CDR3 is 19 residues. V dropped 0 bases and J dropped 9; count of bases not matched to a gene: 18. Germline loops: CDR1 MDHEN, CDR2 SYDVKM. The CDR3 nucleotides read TGTGCCAGCAGTTTATGTGGGCTCCTAAGGGACAGGGGGCGTTTTGGGCAGTACTTC. The encoded protein is CASSLCGLLRDRGRFGQYF.

This clonotype appeared many times. This sequence joins TRBV27 and TRBJ2-3; D call uncertain. CDR1 MNHEY and CDR2 SMNVEV come from the germline V gene (reference sequence). Trimming removed 4 bases at V and 10 bases at J, with 12 bases between. This CDR3 contains 12 residues. CDR3 nucleotides: TGTGCCAGCAGTTCCGGGCTCCGGGCGCAGTATTTT. Translation gives CASSSGLRAQYF.

The chain links TRBV29-1 to TRBJ2-5; perhaps TRBD1 as D (5 bases). CDR1 and CDR2 from the germline V gene are SQVTM and ANQGSEA. V was pared by 5 bases and J by 5 bases, with 18 bases between. This CDR3 is 14 amino acids long. For the CDR3, the DNA is TGCAGCGTTTTTCACCAGGGTAATTGGGAGACCCAGTACTTC. Translated, it gives CSVFHQGNWETQYF.

The chain links TRBV29-1 to TRBJ2-3; 8 positions match TRBD2. Germline values: CDR1 SQVTM, CDR2 ANQGSEA. The CDR3 has 17 amino acids. The V and J ends lost 3 bases and 2 bases, in that order; junction bases with no gene match: 13. The CDR3 reads CSVDHLAGGLSTDTQYF. The CDR3 DNA follows: TGCAGCGTTGACCACCTGGCGGGAGGACTTTCCACAGATACGCAGTATTTT.

This clonotype was recorded many times. V gene TRBV18 combines with J gene TRBJ2-1; maybe TRBD1 (6 bases). From germline, CDR1 is KGHSH and CDR2 LQKENI. V lost 4 bases to trimming and J lost 5 bases, with 15 bases between them. This CDR3 spans 15 amino acids. CDR3 sequence: CASSLDRSSHNEQFF. CDR3 nucleotides: TGTGCCAGCTCACTAGACAGGTCCTCTCACAATGAGCAGTTCTTC.

The chain combines TRBV9 with TRBJ2-1; TRBD2 aligns across 10 bases. The CDR3 spans 15 residues. The J segment lost 5 bases and the V segment lost 5 bases, leaving 7 bases of the junction unmatched. Looked up from germline, CDR1 is SGDLS and CDR2 is YYNGEE. The CDR3 loop is CASRGLAGEDNEQFF. The CDR3 nucleotides read TGTGCCAGCAGGGGTCTAGCGGGAGAAGACAATGAGCAGTTCTTC.

This clonotype was observed at least ten times. J is TRBJ1-5 and V is TRBV28, with a tentative D call TRBD1 (6 bases). Germline V gives CDR1 MDHEN, CDR2 SYDVKM. Between the trimmed V and J ends, which lost 7 bases and 4 bases, there was a span of 14 bases. The CDR3 totals 14 residues. In DNA form, the CDR3 reads TGTGCCAGCAATTCCGGGGGCGGAAATCAGCCCCAGCATTTT. It translates to CASNSGGGNQPQHF.